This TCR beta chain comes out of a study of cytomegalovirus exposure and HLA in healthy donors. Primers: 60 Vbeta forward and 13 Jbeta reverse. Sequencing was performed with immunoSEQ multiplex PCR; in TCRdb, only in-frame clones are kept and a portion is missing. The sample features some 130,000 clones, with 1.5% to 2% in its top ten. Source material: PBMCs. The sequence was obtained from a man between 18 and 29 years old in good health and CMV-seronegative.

The CDR3 loop reads CASSSGGGMGEQYF. CDR3 coding DNA: TGTGCCAGCAGTTCTGGGGGGGGGATGGGCGAGCAGTACTTC. V and J are TRBV28 and TRBJ2-7, with 7 nucleotides matching TRBD2. This CDR3 contains 14 residues. The ends lost 4 bases at V and 6 bases at J; junction bases unmatched: 9. CDR1 MDHEN and CDR2 SYDVKM come from the germline V gene.